Each of the 29 T cell receptor beta chains below was sequenced from the same sample in a study of PD-1 blockade in classical Hodgkin lymphoma (dated by TCRdb to about 2020). Preparation of the library involved the immunoSEQ multiplex PCR assay. This is the immuneACCESS table as TCRdb keeps it, with only in-frame sequences that have V and J called. A part of the clones is gone; compared with another copy, unresolved V genes explain less than half, and the rest is unexplained. In all, the sample holds over 60,000 clones, and more than 80% of those were seen once. The ten largest make up around 8% of the sample. The label giving this sample's time point can be read as: cycle 4 day 1 (C4D1), after less than seven weeks of nivolumab. Relapse after autologous stem cell transplantation had occurred in all trial patients, and cohorts A, B and C were distinguished by prior brentuximab vedotin exposure. The sample here was peripheral blood mononuclear cells (PBMCs), taken before the fourth cycle of nivolumab. Source of these receptors: a human donor with classical Hodgkin lymphoma.

The chain combines TRBV11-1 with TRBJ1-1; 9 positions match TRBD1. With 5 bases clipped from V and 1 base from J, the junction kept 5 bases outside the gene matches. There are 15 residues in the CDR3. CDR1 and CDR2 from the germline V gene are SGHAT and FQDESV (reference sequence). Here the CDR3 reads CASSLQGAQNTEAFF. The CDR3 DNA follows: TGTGCCAGCAGCCTACAGGGGGCTCAGAACACTGAAGCTTTCTTT.

The rearrangement uses TRBV6-1 and TRBJ1-1, with 7 bases fitting TRBD1. Losses at the gene ends were 10 bases for V and 1 base for J; bases not matched to a gene: 9. The length of the CDR3 is 14 residues. The V gene's germline CDR1 is MNHNS and CDR2 SASEGT. CDR3 loop: CATFWTGPNTEAFF. CDR3 nucleotides: TGTGCCACATTCTGGACAGGTCCGAACACTGAAGCTTTCTTT.

The J gene is TRBJ2-6, the V gene TRBV2; D gene unclear. The V and J ends lost 3 bases and 0 bases respectively, with 0 bases between them. Germline-derived CDR1 and CDR2 are SNHLY and FYNNEI. This CDR3 contains 13 residues. CDR3 sequence: CASSDSGANVLTF. CDR3 DNA: TGTGCCAGCAGTGACTCTGGGGCCAACGTCCTGACTTTC.

This chain uses TRBV10-2 with TRBJ2-3; no clear D gene. The CDR3 runs 16 residues. CDR1 and CDR2 (germline): WSHSY, SAAADI. Trimming pared 5 bases from V and 2 bases from J, leaving 17 bases between. This chain's CDR3 is CASSRFGLGDTDTQYF. For the CDR3, the DNA is TGCGCCAGCAGTCGATTCGGCCTCGGTGACACAGATACGCAGTATTTT.

The chain joins TRBV2 to TRBJ1-1; unclear D gene. This CDR3 has 10 residues. Trimming left V 6 bases short and J 10 bases short, with 9 bases between. Per germline, CDR1 SNHLY and CDR2 FYNNEI. CDR3 amino acids: CASRDGGAFF. The CDR3, as DNA: TGTGCCAGCAGGGACGGCGGAGCTTTCTTT.

V and J are TRBV5-1 and TRBJ2-7; the match to TRBD2 covers 7 bases. The CDR3 spans 18 residues. CDR1 SGHRS and CDR2 YFSETQ come from the germline V gene. The junction had 17 bases not matched to a gene; V was cut back by 5 bases and J by 0 bases. As DNA, the CDR3 is TGCGCCAGCAGTCGGGCATCTGCGGGAGCCCAATTCTCCTACGAGCAGTACTTC. The encoded protein is CASSRASAGAQFSYEQYF.

The chain couples TRBV28 to TRBJ1-4; D unresolved. The CDR3 extends over 10 amino acids. V was cut by 8 bases and J by 8 bases, with 6 bases left in between. In germline, CDR1 is MDHEN, CDR2 SYDVKM. CDR3 DNA: TGTGCCAGCCGGTCGGAAAAACTGTTTTTT. Its translation is CASRSEKLFF.

Concerning this clone itself: Germline and junction disagree at one end, which may indicate a read error. The chain employs TRBV27 and TRBJ2-1, with D maybe TRBD1 (6 bases). CDR3 length: 8 amino acids. Germline CDR1 reads MNHEY; CDR2 reads SMNVEV (reference sequence). The CDR3 DNA is TGTTCCAGGGGTGAGCAGTTCTTC. Translation gives CSRGEQFF.

A single count supports this clone. The chain has TRBV19 and TRBJ2-1; D unclear. The CDR3 runs 16 residues. The ends were cut back, 7 bases at V and 0 bases at J, with 16 bases in the middle. Germline V gene lookup returns CDR1 LNHDA and CDR2 SQIVND (reference sequence). The CDR3 here is CASTLYWKSSYNEQFF. CDR3 DNA sequence: TGTGCCAGTACCCTCTATTGGAAGAGCTCCTACAATGAGCAGTTCTTC. Full variable domain (outside the CDR3, taken from reference TRBV19 and TRBJ2-1): DGGITQSPKYLFRKEGQNVTLSCEQNLNHDAMYWYRQDPGQGLRLIYYSQIVNDFQKGDIAEGYSVSREKKESFPLTVTSAQKNPTAFYLCASTLYWKSSYNEQFFGPGTRLTVL.

V gene TRBV7-8 combines with J gene TRBJ2-5; D unclear. V gave up 1 base and J gave up 1 base, with 7 bases separating them. The germline V gene encodes CDR1 SGHVS and CDR2 FQNEAQ. The CDR3 length is 14 residues. Here the CDR3 DNA reads TGTGCCAGCAGCTTAGAAGACTTCCAAGAGACCCAGTACTTC. Translated, it gives CASSLEDFQETQYF.

V and J are TRBV28 and TRBJ2-7; D uncertain. This CDR3 has 14 amino acids. Germline values: CDR1 MDHEN, CDR2 SYDVKM. V shed 11 bases and J shed 4 bases, with 21 bases lying between them. In DNA, the CDR3 is TGTGCCGGTCATCCTGAAATTCTTCGATACGAGCAGTACTTC. The encoded protein is CAGHPEILRYEQYF.

The V and J genes are TRBV30 and TRBJ1-2; TRBD1 is a possible D gene (5 bases). This CDR3 has 14 amino acids. Germline V CDR1 and CDR2: GTSNPN, SVGIG (reference sequence). V was shortened by 4 bases and J by 5 bases, with 17 bases between the two germline ends. The CDR3 loop reads CAWTPLGRQYGYTF. The CDR3 coding sequence is TGTGCCTGGACCCCTCTGGGACGGCAATATGGCTACACCTTC. The full variable domain, rest sourced from reference TRBV30 and TRBJ1-2, is SQTIHQWPATLVQPVGSPLSLECTVEGTSNPNLYWYRQAAGRGLQLLFYSVGIGQISSEVPQNLSASRPQDRQFILSSKKLLLSDSGFYLCAWTPLGRQYGYTFGSGTRLTVV.

The chain has TRBV15 and TRBJ1-4; D may be TRBD1 (5 bases). Looked up from germline, CDR1 is LNHNV and CDR2 is YYDKDF (reference sequence). This CDR3 is built from 14 residues. V gave up 1 base and J gave up 8 bases, with 11 bases separating them. The CDR3 reads CATSRGGVSEKLFF. In DNA, the CDR3 is TGTGCCACCAGCAGAGGAGGGGTGAGCGAAAAACTGTTTTTT. The full variable domain, in which reference TRBV15 and TRBJ1-4 provide the parts outside the CDR3, is DAMVIQNPRYQVTQFGKPVTLSCSQTLNHNVMYWYQQKSSQAPKLLFHYYDKDFNNEADTPDNFQSRRPNTSFCFLDIRSPGLGDTAMYLCATSRGGVSEKLFFGSGTQLSVL.

The chain carries TRBV5-1 and TRBJ2-7; 10 nucleotides line up with TRBD1. CDR3 length equals 17 residues. V was pared by 3 bases and J by 3 bases, with 12 bases of the junction left unmatched. Germline V CDR1 and CDR2: SGHRS, YFSETQ. CDR3 amino acids: CASSWDPLRDRGYEQYF. The DNA for the CDR3 is TGCGCCAGCAGCTGGGACCCGCTCCGGGACAGGGGCTACGAGCAGTACTTC.

V gene TRBV11-2 combines with J gene TRBJ2-5, with 8 bases matching TRBD1. CDR1 is SGHAT and CDR2 is FQNNGV in the germline V gene. This CDR3 has 15 residues. J was trimmed by 2 bases and V by 5 bases; bases with no gene match: 7. DNA of the CDR3: TGTGCCAGCAGCGTGACCCGGACAGGGCAAGAGACCCAGTACTTC. Encoded protein: CASSVTRTGQETQYF.

This clone was seen only once. This sequence joins TRBV14 and TRBJ2-7, with D maybe TRBD1 (5 bases). This CDR3 is 14 amino acids long. Germline CDR1 and CDR2: SGHDN and FVKESK. V lost 4 bases and J lost 11, with 21 bases in between. The CDR3 here is CASSRTTGGPSKYF. CDR3 bases: TGTGCCAGCAGCCGTACAACAGGTGGCCCATCGAAGTACTTC. The full variable domain, completed using reference TRBV14 and TRBJ2-7, is EAGVTQFPSHSVIEKGQTVTLRCDPISGHDNLYWYRRVMGKEIKFLLHFVKESKQDESGMPNNRFLAERTGGTYSTLKVQPAELEDSGVYFCASSRTTGGPSKYFGPGTRLTVT.

This chain links TRBV19 with TRBJ1-2, with 8 bases matching TRBD1. The CDR3 length is 18 residues. CDR1 and CDR2 (germline): LNHDA, SQIVND (reference sequence). V lost 5 bases and J lost 7; bases outside the gene matches: 21. CDR3 sequence reads: CASSFTKGQATSHGGYTF. In DNA, the CDR3 is TGTGCCAGTAGTTTTACGAAGGGACAGGCGACCTCACACGGTGGCTACACCTTC.

The chain couples TRBV6-1 to TRBJ1-2; TRBD1 agrees at 9 bases. This CDR3 has 12 residues. V dropped 6 bases and J dropped 6; count of bases not matched to a gene: 2. The germline V gene encodes CDR1 MNHNS and CDR2 SASEGT. This CDR3 reads CASSGQGNGYTF. Here the CDR3 DNA reads TGTGCCAGCAGCGGACAGGGGAATGGCTACACCTTC.

The rearrangement uses TRBV10-3 and TRBJ1-2; no reliable D call. Germline lookup yields CDR1 ENHRY and CDR2 SYGVKD. CDR3 size: 12 residues. Trimming removed 6 bases from V and 5 bases from J, with 10 bases in between. The CDR3 coding sequence is TGTGCCATCAGCCAGGACGGATATGGCTACACCTTC. It is translated as CAISQDGYGYTF.

The chain carries TRBV7-9 and TRBJ1-2, with 9 positions matching TRBD1. Germline V CDR1 and CDR2: SEHNR, FQNEAQ (reference sequence). Losses at the gene ends were 5 bases for V and 5 bases for J; bases not matched to a gene: 12. The CDR3 sequence is 16 residues long. This chain's CDR3 is CASSPRTGEMGYGYTF. The CDR3 nucleotides read TGTGCCAGCAGCCCGAGGACAGGGGAAATGGGATATGGCTACACCTTC.

Remarks on this clone: Because the CDR3's place on the DNA is in doubt, the DNA is left out and the CDR3 is given as listed by TCRdb. V gene TRBV14 combines with J gene TRBJ2-7. The CDR3 has 13 amino acids, counting both end residues. Germline lookup yields CDR1 SGHDN and CDR2 FVKESK. The CDR3 protein is CASSQVGGGTTHF.

This clone has a single count. The chain couples TRBV19 to TRBJ2-1; possibly TRBD1 for D (5 bases). The CDR3 length is 12 residues. Per germline, CDR1 LNHDA and CDR2 SQIVND (reference sequence). V dropped 5 bases and J dropped 15 bases, with 17 bases sitting between them. In DNA form, the CDR3 reads TGTGCCAGTAGTCCCCCAGGGTCCCATACGTTCTTC. Translation gives CASSPPGSHTFF.

The V and J genes are TRBV9 and TRBJ1-1; tentative D call: TRBD1 (5 bases). Trimming cost V 5 bases and J 5 bases, with 19 bases left between them. The CDR3 runs 15 residues. Germline V CDR1 and CDR2: SGDLS, YYNGEE. The CDR3 DNA reads as TGTGCCAGCAGATCGGACCCCGCCAGGGATACTGAAGCTTTCTTT. Translating gives CASRSDPARDTEAFF.

The J gene is TRBJ2-7, the V gene TRBV6-1, with D unresolved. Germline lookup yields CDR1 MNHNS and CDR2 SASEGT. Trimming shortened V by 6 bases and J by 2 bases, and 14 bases separated the two germline ends. This CDR3 region has 14 residues. Written as DNA, the CDR3 is TGTGCCAGCAGCTCACAACCTGGGCCCTACGAGCAGTACTTC. It codes for CASSSQPGPYEQYF.

V and J are TRBV28 and TRBJ2-7; D may be TRBD1 or TRBD2 (6 bases each). CDR1 is MDHEN, CDR2 SYDVKM, per germline. This CDR3 is built from 13 residues. Trimming stripped 6 bases from V and 3 bases from J, with 12 bases between. In nucleotides, the CDR3 is TGTGCCAGCAGCCGAGGGGGGCTCTACGAGCAGTACTTC. It yields the protein CASSRGGLYEQYF.

This chain joins TRBV9 and TRBJ1-5; 9 nucleotides match TRBD1. The CDR3 covers 15 residues. Germline CDR1 SGDLS, CDR2 YYNGEE. V lost 1 base and J lost 7; bases outside the gene matches: 6. The CDR3 is CASSVTPDRGQPQHF. DNA of the CDR3: TGTGCCAGCAGCGTAACCCCCGACAGGGGGCAGCCCCAGCATTTT.

This clone was detected only once. The chain is built from TRBV19 and TRBJ1-6; 10 bases agree with TRBD1. Trimming at V came to 5 bases and at J to 10 bases, leaving 2 bases not matched to a gene. Looked up from germline, CDR1 is LNHDA and CDR2 is SQIVND (reference sequence). The CDR3 is 13 amino acids. CDR3 amino acids: CASSGQGDSPLHF. The CDR3, as DNA: TGTGCCAGTAGTGGACAGGGGGACTCACCCCTCCACTTT.

The chain is built from TRBV16 and TRBJ1-3, with TRBD1 matching 9 bases. The germline CDR1 and CDR2 sequences are KGHSY and FQNENV. This CDR3 spans 16 amino acids. After removal of 7 bases from V and 1 base from J, the junction contained 8 bases not matched to a gene. The CDR3 loop reads CASTTLDRGSGNTIYF. For the CDR3, the DNA is TGTGCCAGCACCACCTTGGACAGGGGTTCTGGAAACACCATATATTTT. Full variable domain (remainder filled in from reference TRBV16 and TRBJ1-3): GEEVAQTPKHLVRGEGQKAKLYCAPIKGHSYVFWYQQVLKNEFKFLISFQNENVFDETGMPKERFSAKCLPNSPCSLEIQATKLEDSAVYFCASTTLDRGSGNTIYFGEGSWLTVV.

The genes are TRBV7-2 and TRBJ2-1; D is perhaps TRBD1 (5 bases). CDR3 length equals 13 residues. CDR1 SGHTA and CDR2 FQGNSA come from the germline V gene. Trimming left V 5 bases short and J 7 bases short, with 12 bases between. The CDR3 bases are TGTGCCAGCAGCAGGCAGGGTAGGAATGAGCAGTTCTTC. Translating gives CASSRQGRNEQFF.